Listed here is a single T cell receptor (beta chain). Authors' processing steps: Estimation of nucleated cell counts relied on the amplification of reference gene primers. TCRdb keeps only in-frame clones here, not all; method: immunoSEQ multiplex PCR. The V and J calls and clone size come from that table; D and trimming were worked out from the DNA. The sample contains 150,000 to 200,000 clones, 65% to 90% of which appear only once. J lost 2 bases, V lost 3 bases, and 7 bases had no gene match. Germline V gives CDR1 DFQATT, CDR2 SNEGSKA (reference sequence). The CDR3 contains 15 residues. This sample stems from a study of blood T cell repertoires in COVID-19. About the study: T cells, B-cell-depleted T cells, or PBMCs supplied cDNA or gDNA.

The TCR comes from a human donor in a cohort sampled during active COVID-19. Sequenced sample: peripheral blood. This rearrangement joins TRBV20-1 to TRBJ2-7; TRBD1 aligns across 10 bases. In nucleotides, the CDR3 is TGCAGTGCTAGTCAAAGACAGGGGGCTCCCTACGAGCAGTACTTC. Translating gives CSASQRQGAPYEQYF.